A single sample gave rise to the 22 T cell receptor beta chains below, sequenced in a study of control samples from healthy donors and cancer patients. This table comes from immunoSEQ multiplex PCR, and its TCRdb copy is limited to in-frame clones, with some not included. The table lists around 100,000 clones, approximately 92% of them singletons. Specimen: blood. The receptors come from a human donor in good health. The donor label of this sample is uncertain.

The chain is built from TRBV6-5 and TRBJ2-1; TRBD2 aligns across 8 bases. The CDR3 extends over 13 amino acids. Germline V CDR1 and CDR2: MNHEY, SVGAGI. After removal of 6 bases from V and 4 bases from J, the junction contained 2 bases not matched to a gene. Here the CDR3 reads CASRRGGYNEQFF. The CDR3 DNA follows: TGTGCCAGCAGACGGGGGGGTTACAATGAGCAGTTCTTC.

The chain joins TRBV29-1 to TRBJ1-5; D unclear. The germline gives CDR1 SQVTM, CDR2 ANQGSEA. The CDR3 is 13 amino acids. V lost 0 bases, J lost 9 bases, and 12 bases lay in between. CDR3 DNA sequence: TGCAGCGTTGAAGATTTTCCCCCTCGGCCCCAGCATTTT. Translation gives CSVEDFPPRPQHF.

J is TRBJ1-5 and V is TRBV7-8; no clear D gene. With 0 bases removed from V and 0 bases from J, the gap between germline ends came to 9 bases. CDR1 SGHVS and CDR2 FQNEAQ come from the germline V gene. This CDR3 spans 16 amino acids. In DNA form, the CDR3 reads TGTGCCAGCAGCTTAGCGGTACTCGATAGCAATCAGCCCCAGCATTTT. Translation: CASSLAVLDSNQPQHF. Supplemented by reference TRBV7-8 and TRBJ1-5, the full variable domain reads GAGVSQSPRYKVAKRGQDVALRCDPISGHVSLFWYQQALGQGPEFLTYFQNEAQLDKSGLPSDRFFAERPEGSVSTLKIQRTQQEDSAVYLCASSLAVLDSNQPQHFGDGTRLSIL.

This clone was counted only a few times. V usage is TRBV18 and J usage is TRBJ2-4; the D gene could be TRBD1 or TRBD2 (5 bases each). The CDR3 covers 14 residues. Germline V lookup: CDR1 KGHSH, CDR2 LQKENI. V lost 6 bases, J lost 2 bases, and 11 bases lay in between. CDR3 DNA sequence: TGTGCCAGCTCCGGGACGGGTCCCAAAAACATTCAGTACTTC. Amino acid sequence: CASSGTGPKNIQYF.

The chain combines TRBV20-1 with TRBJ1-5; a possible D gene is TRBD1 (5 bases). This CDR3 contains 14 residues. V was cut by 3 bases and J by 5 bases, with 14 bases left in between. CDR1 and CDR2 from the germline V gene are DFQATT and SNEGSKA (reference sequence). The CDR3 protein is CSASGGGVDQPQHF. DNA for the CDR3: TGCAGTGCTAGTGGCGGGGGGGTGGATCAGCCCCAGCATTTT.

This clone was observed a few times. The genes are TRBV19 and TRBJ2-7; D gene uncertain. The CDR3 contains 13 residues. CDR1 LNHDA and CDR2 SQIVND come from the germline V gene (reference sequence). V dropped 3 bases and J dropped 3 bases, with 9 bases sitting between them. CDR3 region: CASSISVNYEQYF. The CDR3 region has the DNA TGTGCCAGTAGTATTTCCGTGAACTACGAGCAGTACTTC.

The chain combines TRBV19 with TRBJ1-2; the match to TRBD1 covers 9 bases. Per germline, CDR1 LNHDA and CDR2 SQIVND (reference sequence). The J segment lost 7 bases and the V segment lost 10 bases, leaving 7 bases of the junction unmatched. The CDR3 is 12 residues long. The DNA for the CDR3 is TGTGCCACCCTACAGGGGGCGGGTGGCTACACCTTC. Protein product: CATLQGAGGYTF.

This chain joins TRBV4-3 and TRBJ1-1; D gene uncertain. The CDR3 is 15 amino acids. V was pared by 0 bases and J by 1 base, with 9 bases between. Germline V CDR1 and CDR2: LGHNA, YSLEER. The CDR3 coding sequence is TGCGCCAGCAGCCAAGATCACAGCTCGAACACTGAAGCTTTCTTT. It codes for CASSQDHSSNTEAFF.

This clone was counted between two and nine times. V usage is TRBV3-1 (or the pseudogene TRBV3-2) and J usage is TRBJ2-2; D unresolved. Trimming stripped 1 base from V and 6 bases from J, with 3 bases between. The CDR3 extends over 12 amino acids. Per the germline V gene, CDR1 is LGHDT and CDR2 is YNNKEL (reference sequence). DNA of the CDR3: TGTGCCAGCAGCCAAGGTGCCGGGGAGCTGTTTTTT. As protein: CASSQGAGELFF.

The V gene is TRBV7-8, the J gene TRBJ2-3, with TRBD2 matching over 7 bases. Trimming took 1 base from V and 3 from J; bases not matched to a gene: 4. CDR1 SGHVS and CDR2 FQNEAQ come from the germline V gene. The CDR3 has 15 amino acids. In DNA form, the CDR3 reads TGTGCCAGCAGCTTAGAGGGACTATCAACAGATACGCAGTATTTT. Encoded protein: CASSLEGLSTDTQYF.

V is TRBV10-1 and J is TRBJ2-5; D not certain. Germline values: CDR1 WNHNN, CDR2 SYGVQD (reference sequence). With 0 bases removed from V and 1 base from J, the gap between germline ends came to 18 bases. This CDR3 has 18 residues. The CDR3 region is CASSESFTSLGFQETQYF. CDR3 sequence (DNA): TGCGCCAGCAGTGAGTCGTTCACGTCGCTCGGCTTCCAAGAGACCCAGTACTTC.

This chain uses TRBV2 with TRBJ1-5, with 8 bases identical to TRBD1. In germline, CDR1 is SNHLY, CDR2 FYNNEI. The CDR3 is 15 amino acids. V was pared by 6 bases and J by 4 bases, with 8 bases of the junction left unmatched. In DNA form, the CDR3 reads TGTGCCAGCAGCGCCGGGACAGGTAGTAATCAGCCCCAGCATTTT. It specifies CASSAGTGSNQPQHF.

This chain uses TRBV4-3 with TRBJ1-2; no firm D call. The ends were cut back, 0 bases at V and 4 bases at J, with 9 bases in the middle. The CDR3 is made up of 14 amino acids. From germline, CDR1 is LGHNA and CDR2 YSLEER. CDR3 nucleotides: TGCGCCAGCAGCCAAGATGGACCTCGCTATGGCTACACCTTC. It specifies CASSQDGPRYGYTF.

CDR3 sequence reads: CATSRGGEAGELFF. For the CDR3, the DNA is TGTGCCACCAGCAGAGGGGGCGAGGCCGGGGAGCTGTTTTTT. The chain carries TRBV15 and TRBJ2-2, with TRBD1 as a possible D gene (5 bases). Trimming stripped 1 base from V and 6 bases from J, with 9 bases between. Germline lookup yields CDR1 LNHNV and CDR2 YYDKDF (reference sequence). The CDR3 consists of 14 residues.

The V call is TRBV12-5, the J call TRBJ2-3; no clear D. Trimming stripped 0 bases from V and 2 bases from J, with 9 bases between. This CDR3 is built from 15 residues. CDR1 LGHNT and CDR2 FRNRAP come from the germline V gene. CDR3 coding DNA: TGTGCTAGTGGTTTGGTACCGCAGGACACAGATACGCAGTATTTT. It codes for CASGLVPQDTDTQYF.

V is TRBV19 and J is TRBJ1-4, with D possibly matching TRBD1 (6 bases). The CDR3 covers 15 residues. Germline assignment: CDR1 LNHDA and CDR2 SQIVND (reference sequence). The V end lost 7 bases, the J end lost 7 bases, and 19 bases lay between the germline ends. The CDR3 nucleotides are TGTGCCAGTACCCTTGGGGGGGGCACCGCTGAAAAACTGTTTTTT. Translating gives CASTLGGGTAEKLFF.

The chain links TRBV5-1 to TRBJ2-7, with 7 bases identical to TRBD1. Germline V lookup: CDR1 SGHRS, CDR2 YFSETQ. CDR3 size: 14 residues. Trimming cost V 0 bases and J 5 bases; bases outside gene matches: 5. The CDR3 sequence: CASSLGHGTDEQYV. CDR3 DNA sequence: TGCGCCAGCAGCTTGGGGCACGGGACAGACGAGCAGTACGTC.

The genes are TRBV28 and TRBJ1-2; D is perhaps TRBD1 (6 bases). The germline gives CDR1 MDHEN, CDR2 SYDVKM. The germline V and J ends were trimmed by 8 bases and 8 bases, with 18 bases remaining between them. The length of the CDR3 is 13 residues. This CDR3 is CASRGGGLEGYTF. CDR3 bases: TGTGCCAGCCGGGGGGGCGGTCTTGAGGGCTACACCTTC.

The genes are TRBV6-4 and TRBJ2-7, with TRBD2 matching 7 bases. Looked up from germline, CDR1 is MRHNA and CDR2 is SNTAGT. Trimming took 5 bases from V and 3 from J; bases not matched to a gene: 4. This CDR3 region has 13 residues. The CDR3 reads CASSKSGGYEQYF. The CDR3 DNA reads as TGTGCCAGCAGTAAGTCGGGGGGCTACGAGCAGTACTTC.

The rearrangement joins TRBV7-2 to TRBJ1-5, with D possibly matching TRBD1 (5 bases). The CDR3 is made up of 13 amino acids. CDR1 and CDR2 from the germline V gene are SGHTA and FQGNSA. The V end lost 6 bases, the J end lost 7 bases, and 13 bases lay between the germline ends. The CDR3: CASSYQGSQPQHF. CDR3 in DNA: TGTGCCAGCAGTTATCAGGGTTCACAGCCCCAGCATTTT. The whole variable domain, remainder taken from reference TRBV7-2 and TRBJ1-5, is GAGVSQSPSNKVTEKGKDVELRCDPISGHTALYWYRQSLGQGLEFLIYFQGNSAPDKSGLPSDRFSAERTGGSVSTLTIQRTQQEDSAVYLCASSYQGSQPQHFGDGTRLSIL.

The V and J genes are TRBV27 and TRBJ2-7; D unresolved. Between the trimmed V and J ends, which lost 5 bases and 0 bases, there was a span of 8 bases. This CDR3 is 13 amino acids long. Per germline, CDR1 MNHEY and CDR2 SMNVEV (reference sequence). The CDR3 DNA follows: TGTGCCAGCAGTCCACAGAGCTCCTACGAGCAGTACTTC. It is translated as CASSPQSSYEQYF.

Only a few counts were recorded for this clone. The chain uses TRBV15 and TRBJ1-5, with D maybe TRBD1 (5 bases). The V gene's germline CDR1 is LNHNV and CDR2 YYDKDF (reference sequence). CDR3 length equals 15 residues. Trimming removed 5 bases at V and 7 bases at J, with 18 bases between. In DNA form, the CDR3 reads TGTGCCACCAGCCAACCGGGAGGGGCATGGCAGCCCCAGCATTTT. It yields the protein CATSQPGGAWQPQHF. The full variable domain, its missing parts supplied by reference TRBV15 and TRBJ1-5, is DAMVIQNPRYQVTQFGKPVTLSCSQTLNHNVMYWYQQKSSQAPKLLFHYYDKDFNNEADTPDNFQSRRPNTSFCFLDIRSPGLGDTAMYLCATSQPGGAWQPQHFGDGTRLSIL.